The clone carrying this T cell receptor beta chain was counted ten times or more. As yet, its antigen is unknown. The sample originates from a study of neurological immune-mediated disorders. CDR3 length: 17 residues. Germline CDR1 reads SGHRS; CDR2 reads YFSETQ. Trimming shortened V by 1 base and J by 0 bases, and 16 bases separated the two germline ends. Study-level results: Across subjects, no CDR3 amino acid sequence appeared in expanded clones of more than one subject, a finding that suggested private repertoires in all groups. HTLV-1-associated myelopathy displayed the greatest TCR clonal expansion, and multiple sclerosis exhibited the smallest, lower than that of healthy controls.

As for time point: longitudinal time-point 3. Unsorted libraries used 2 million PBMCs kept at -80 degrees C. The cDNA was produced through 5'RACE with 10-nucleotide random UMIs. TCRdb ran MiXCR on the 5' RACE reads and lists one entry per CDR3 protein. In the table there are roughly 100,000 distinct CDR3 sequences, more than 10% of which are singletons. The chain employs TRBV5-1 and TRBJ1-2; D is perhaps TRBD1 (6 bases). The clonotype originates from a female donor with HTLV-1-associated myelopathy (HAM/TSP). The material sequenced was PBMCs. CDR3 sequence: CASSLQTGRAANYGYTF. The CDR3 DNA reads TGCGCCAGCAGCTTGCAAACAGGGAGGGCAGCTAACTATGGCTACACCTTC. The full variable domain, with the rest looked up from reference TRBV5-1 and TRBJ1-2, is KAGVTQTPRYLIKTRGQQVTLSCSPISGHRSVSWYQQTPGQGLQFLFEYFSETQRNKGNFPGRFSGRQFSNSRSEMNVSTLELGDSALYLCASSLQTGRAANYGYTFGSGTRLTVV.